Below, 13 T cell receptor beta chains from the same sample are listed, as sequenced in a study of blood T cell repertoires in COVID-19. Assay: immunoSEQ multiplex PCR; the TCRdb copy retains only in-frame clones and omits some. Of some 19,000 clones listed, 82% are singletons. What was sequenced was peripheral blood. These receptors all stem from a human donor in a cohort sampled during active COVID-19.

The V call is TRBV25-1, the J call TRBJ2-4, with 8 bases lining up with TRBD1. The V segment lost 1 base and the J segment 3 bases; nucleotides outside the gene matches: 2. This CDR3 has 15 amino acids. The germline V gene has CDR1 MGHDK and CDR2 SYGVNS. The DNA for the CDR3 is TGTGCCAGCAGTGAATTACAGGGGGACAAAAACATTCAGTACTTC. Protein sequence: CASSELQGDKNIQYF. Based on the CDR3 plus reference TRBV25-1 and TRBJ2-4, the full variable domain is EADIYQTPRYLVIGTGKKITLECSQTMGHDKMYWYQQDPGMELHLIHYSYGVNSTEKGDLSSESTVSRIRTEHFPLTLESARPSHTSQYLCASSELQGDKNIQYFGAGTRLSVL.

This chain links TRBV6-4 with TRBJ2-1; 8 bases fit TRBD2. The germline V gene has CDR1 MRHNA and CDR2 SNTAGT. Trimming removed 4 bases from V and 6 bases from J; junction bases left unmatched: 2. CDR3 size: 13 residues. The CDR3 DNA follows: TGTGCCAGCAGTGTGGGGACTAGCAATGAGCAGTTCTTC. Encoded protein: CASSVGTSNEQFF.

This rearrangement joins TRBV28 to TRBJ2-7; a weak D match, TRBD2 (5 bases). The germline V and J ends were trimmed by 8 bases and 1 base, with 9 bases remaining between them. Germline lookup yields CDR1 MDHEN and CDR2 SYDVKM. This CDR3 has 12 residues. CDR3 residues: CASEGLSYEQYF. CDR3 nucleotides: TGTGCCAGCGAGGGCCTGTCCTACGAGCAGTACTTC.

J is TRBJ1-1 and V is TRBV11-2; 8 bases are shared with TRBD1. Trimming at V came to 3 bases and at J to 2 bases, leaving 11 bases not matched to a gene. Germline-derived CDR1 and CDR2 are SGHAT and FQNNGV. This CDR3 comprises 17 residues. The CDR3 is CASSFGPGTGLNTEAFF. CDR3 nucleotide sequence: TGTGCCAGCAGCTTCGGTCCGGGGACAGGACTTAACACTGAAGCTTTCTTT.

The CDR3 here is CASSLGDRAYGYTF. The CDR3 nucleotides read TGTGCCAGCAGCTTAGGGGACAGAGCCTATGGCTACACCTTC. V is TRBV11-1 and J is TRBJ1-2; 7 nucleotides agree with TRBD1. CDR1 is SGHAT, CDR2 FQDESV, per germline (reference sequence). The CDR3 is 14 residues long. Germline trimming cut 1 base from V and 4 bases from J; bases unmatched to any gene: 3. The full variable domain, its missing parts supplied by reference TRBV11-1 and TRBJ1-2, is EAEVAQSPRYKITEKSQAVAFWCDPISGHATLYWYRQILGQGPELLVQFQDESVVDDSQLPKDRFSAERLKGVDSTLKIQPAELGDSAMYLCASSLGDRAYGYTFGSGTRLTVV.

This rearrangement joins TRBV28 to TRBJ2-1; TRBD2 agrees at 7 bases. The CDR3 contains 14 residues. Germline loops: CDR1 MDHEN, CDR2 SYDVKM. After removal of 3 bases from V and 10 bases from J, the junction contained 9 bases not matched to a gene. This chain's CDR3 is CASSLLAGVEEQFF. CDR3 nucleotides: TGTGCCAGCAGTTTGTTGGCGGGAGTTGAGGAGCAGTTCTTC. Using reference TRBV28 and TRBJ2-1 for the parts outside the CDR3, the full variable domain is DVKVTQSSRYLVKRTGEKVFLECVQDMDHENMFWYRQDPGLGLRLIYFSYDVKMKEKGDIPEGYSVSREKKERFSLILESASTNQTSMYLCASSLLAGVEEQFFGPGTRLTVL.

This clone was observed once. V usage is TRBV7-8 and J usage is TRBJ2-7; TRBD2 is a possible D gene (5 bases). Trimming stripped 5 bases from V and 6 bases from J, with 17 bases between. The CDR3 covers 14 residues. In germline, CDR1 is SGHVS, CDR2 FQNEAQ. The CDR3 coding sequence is TGTGCCAGCAGCAGCCGGGATTGGTTCGTCGAGCAGTACTTC. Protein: CASSSRDWFVEQYF.

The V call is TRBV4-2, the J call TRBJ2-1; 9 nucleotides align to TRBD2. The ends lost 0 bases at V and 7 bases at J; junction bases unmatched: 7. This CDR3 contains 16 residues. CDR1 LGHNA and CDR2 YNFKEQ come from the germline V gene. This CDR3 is CASSQDTAGGPNEQFF. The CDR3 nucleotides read TGTGCCAGCAGCCAAGATACCGCGGGAGGGCCTAATGAGCAGTTCTTC.

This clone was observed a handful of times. As DNA, the CDR3 is TGCGCCAGCAGTCAACGACCAGGGGAAGGCCTCATGAACACTGAAGCTTTCTTT. Encoded protein: CASSQRPGEGLMNTEAFF. The V call is TRBV23-1, the J call TRBJ1-1, with a possible D match to TRBD1 (6 bases). TRBV23-1 is known as an ORF, though its function is uncertain. The ends were cut back, 2 bases at V and 0 bases at J, with 19 bases in the middle. This CDR3 has 18 residues.

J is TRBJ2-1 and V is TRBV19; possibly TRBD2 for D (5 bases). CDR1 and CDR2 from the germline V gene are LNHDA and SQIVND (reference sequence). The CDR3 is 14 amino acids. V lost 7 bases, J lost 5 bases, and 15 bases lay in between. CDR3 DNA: TGTGCCAGTACCCGACCGGGGAGAAACAATGAGCAGTTCTTC. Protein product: CASTRPGRNNEQFF.

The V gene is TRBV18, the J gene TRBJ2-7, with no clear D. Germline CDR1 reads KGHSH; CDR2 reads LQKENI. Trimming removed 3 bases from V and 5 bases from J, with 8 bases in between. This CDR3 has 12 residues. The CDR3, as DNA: TGTGCCAGCTCACCGGAGTCCCACGAGCAGTACTTC. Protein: CASSPESHEQYF.

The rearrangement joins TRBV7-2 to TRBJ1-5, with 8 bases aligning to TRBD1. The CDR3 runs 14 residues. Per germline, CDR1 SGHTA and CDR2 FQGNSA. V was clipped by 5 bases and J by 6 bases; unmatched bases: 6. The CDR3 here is CASSPDRGSQPQHF. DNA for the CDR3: TGTGCCAGCAGCCCTGACAGGGGTAGTCAGCCCCAGCATTTT.

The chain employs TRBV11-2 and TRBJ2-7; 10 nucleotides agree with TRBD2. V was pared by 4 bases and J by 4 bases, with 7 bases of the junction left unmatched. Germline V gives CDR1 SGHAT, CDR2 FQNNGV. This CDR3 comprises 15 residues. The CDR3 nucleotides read TGTGCCAGCAGCTCGCCGGCTAGCGGGAGTTACGAGCAGTACTTC. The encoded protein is CASSSPASGSYEQYF.